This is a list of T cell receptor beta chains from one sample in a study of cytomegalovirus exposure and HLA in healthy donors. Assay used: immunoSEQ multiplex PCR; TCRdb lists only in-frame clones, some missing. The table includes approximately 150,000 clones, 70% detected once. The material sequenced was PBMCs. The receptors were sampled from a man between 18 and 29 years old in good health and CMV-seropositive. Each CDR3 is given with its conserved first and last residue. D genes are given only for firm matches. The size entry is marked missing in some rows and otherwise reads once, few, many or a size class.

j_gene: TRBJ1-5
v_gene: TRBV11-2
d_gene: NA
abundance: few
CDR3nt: TGTGCCAGCAGCTTAAGTGAGAATCAGCCCCAGCATTTT
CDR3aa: CASSLSENQPQHF

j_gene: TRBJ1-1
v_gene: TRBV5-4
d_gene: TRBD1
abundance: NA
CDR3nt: TGTGCCAGCAGCAGCTACAGGGGGGTCGGGGACACTGAAGCTTTCTTT
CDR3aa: CASSSYRGVGDTEAFF

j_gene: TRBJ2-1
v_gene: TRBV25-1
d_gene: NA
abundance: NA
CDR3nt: TGTGCCAGCCGGGATACCAGCTCCTACAATGAGCAGTTCTTC
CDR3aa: CASRDTSSYNEQFF

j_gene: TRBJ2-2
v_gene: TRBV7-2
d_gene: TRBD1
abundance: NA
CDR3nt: TGTGCCAGCAGCTCCCAGGGGGTCACCGGGGAGCTGTTTTTT
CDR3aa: CASSSQGVTGELFF

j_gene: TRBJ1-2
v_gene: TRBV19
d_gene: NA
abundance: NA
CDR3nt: TGTGCCAGTAATCGATCCTACAGGGCGCCGTACTATGGCTACACCTTC
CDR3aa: CASNRSYRAPYYGYTF

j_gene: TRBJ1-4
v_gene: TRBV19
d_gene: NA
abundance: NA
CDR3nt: TGTGCCAGTAGCCCGACCTCAAGCGGGGATGAAAAACTGTTTTTT
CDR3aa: CASSPTSSGDEKLFF

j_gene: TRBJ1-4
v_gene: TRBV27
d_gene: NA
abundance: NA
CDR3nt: TGTGCCAGCAGCCCGCGACAATACTCGCCTAATGAAAAACTGTTTTTT
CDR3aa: CASSPRQYSPNEKLFF

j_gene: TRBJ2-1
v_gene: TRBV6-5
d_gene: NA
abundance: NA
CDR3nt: TGTGCCAGCAGTCCCCGGAGGACGTTCTACAATGAGCAGTTCTTC
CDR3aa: CASSPRRTFYNEQFF

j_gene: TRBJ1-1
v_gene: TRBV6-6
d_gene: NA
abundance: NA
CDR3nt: TGTGCCAGCAGTTACTCGAATCCTTCGTCGGGCACTGAAGCTTTCTTT
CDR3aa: CASSYSNPSSGTEAFF

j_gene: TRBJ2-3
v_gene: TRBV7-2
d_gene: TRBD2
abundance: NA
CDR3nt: TGTGCCAGCAGCTTACAGGCTAGCGGGGGGGCTAGCACAGATACGCAGTATTTT
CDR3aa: CASSLQASGGASTDTQYF

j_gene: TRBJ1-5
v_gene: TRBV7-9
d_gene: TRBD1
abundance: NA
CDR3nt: TGTGCCAGCAGCTTAGGGACAGGGGGCGATCAGCCCCAGCATTTT
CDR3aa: CASSLGTGGDQPQHF

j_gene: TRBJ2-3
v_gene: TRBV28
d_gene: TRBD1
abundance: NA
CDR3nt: TGTGCCAGCAGTTTATCCGGACAGGGTCGGTCCACAGATACGCAGTATTTT
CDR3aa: CASSLSGQGRSTDTQYF

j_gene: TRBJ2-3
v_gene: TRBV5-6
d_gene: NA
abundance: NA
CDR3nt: TGTGCCAGCAGCCCTGCTGGGCCGTGGGCGCAGTATTTT
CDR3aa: CASSPAGPWAQYF

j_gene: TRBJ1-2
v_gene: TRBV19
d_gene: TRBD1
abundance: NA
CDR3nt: TGTGCCAGTACTCAGGACAGGGGAATTTATGGCTACACCTTC
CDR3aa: CASTQDRGIYGYTF

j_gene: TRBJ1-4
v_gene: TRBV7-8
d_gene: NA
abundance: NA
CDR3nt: TGTGCCAGCAGCTTGAGTAACGGGGGTAATGAAAAACTGTTTTTT
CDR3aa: CASSLSNGGNEKLFF

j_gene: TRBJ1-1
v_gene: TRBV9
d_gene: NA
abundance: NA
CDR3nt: TGTGCCAGCAGCGTAGCACTGGAGGGCGCTGAAGCTTTCTTT
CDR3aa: CASSVALEGAEAFF

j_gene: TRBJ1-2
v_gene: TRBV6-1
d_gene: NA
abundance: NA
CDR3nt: TGTGCCAGCAGTACAAGGGGGGGTTCGAACTATGGCTACACCTTC
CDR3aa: CASSTRGGSNYGYTF